These 21 T cell receptor beta chains were sequenced from one sample in a study of shared clonotypes between healthy human individuals. The method was immunoSEQ multiplex PCR; TCRdb's version includes in-frame clones alone and lacks a portion of them. The sample yields about 1 million clones, around 74% seen once. Sequencing was done on a sample of memory CD4+ T cells sorted from blood. Stated subset: CD45RA-negative fraction. The origin of the receptors is a man aged 18 to 29 in good health.

The chain carries TRBV6-5 and TRBJ2-7; a weak D match, TRBD2 (5 bases). Trimming took 4 bases from V and 2 from J, leaving 12 bases between them. CDR1 MNHEY and CDR2 SVGAGI come from the germline V gene. The CDR3 is 14 amino acids. CDR3 sequence (DNA): TGTGCCAGCAGTTTAGAACTAGAGGCCTACGAGCAGTACTTC. Its protein is CASSLELEAYEQYF.

With regard to this clone: Other DNA variants within this sample encode the same CDR3. The chain combines TRBV9 with TRBJ2-7, with D possibly being TRBD2 (5 bases). Germline V gene sequence: CDR1 SGDLS, CDR2 YYNGEE. The V and J ends lost 4 bases and 0 bases respectively, with 11 bases between them. CDR3 length equals 14 residues. The CDR3 DNA is TGTGCCAGCAGCCCTAGGACTGGCTCCTACGAGCAGTACTTC. Protein sequence: CASSPRTGSYEQYF. Combining the CDR3 with reference TRBV9 and TRBJ2-7 gives the whole variable domain DSGVTQTPKHLITATGQRVTLRCSPRSGDLSVYWYQQSLDQGLQFLIQYYNGEERAKGNILERFSAQQFPDLHSELNLSSLELGDSALYFCASSPRTGSYEQYFGPGTRLTVT.

The chain recombines TRBV10-3 with TRBJ2-5, with 13 bases lining up with TRBD2. The better agreement between TRBJ2-7 and the DNA end casts doubt on the J call. Per germline, CDR1 ENHRY and CDR2 SYGVKD. The CDR3 totals 18 residues. The chain's CDR3 is CAISESPGLAGNHYEQYF. The CDR3 DNA is TGTGCCATCAGTGAGTCTCCGGGACTAGCGGGAAATCACTACGAGCAGTACTTC.

To note about this clone: This may come from a read error, since a much larger clone is one base off. The chain joins TRBV29-1 to TRBJ2-5; weak D call: TRBD2 (6 bases). Trimming left V 7 bases short and J 5 bases short, with 11 bases between. The CDR3 contains 11 residues. Germline V CDR1 and CDR2: SQVTM, ANQGSEA. CDR3 amino acids: CSAEGRETQYF. The CDR3 DNA is TGCAGCGCCGAGGGGAGGGAGACCCAGTACTTC.

The chain employs TRBV10-3 and TRBJ2-7, with 10 nucleotides matching TRBD1. The junction had 10 bases not matched to a gene; V was cut back by 2 bases and J by 6 bases. Germline V gives CDR1 ENHRY, CDR2 SYGVKD. CDR3 length: 16 residues. CDR3 in amino acids: CAISEPGGDRGSEQYF. The CDR3 coding sequence is TGTGCCATCAGTGAGCCCGGGGGGGACAGGGGAAGCGAGCAGTACTTC.

J is TRBJ2-2 and V is TRBV18, with D possibly TRBD2 on 6 matching bases. CDR3 length: 14 amino acids. Germline loops: CDR1 KGHSH, CDR2 LQKENI. V was trimmed by 2 bases and J by 5 bases, leaving 9 bases between them. Here the CDR3 reads CASSPDAGTGELFF. CDR3 DNA sequence: TGTGCCAGCTCACCAGATGCGGGGACCGGGGAGCTGTTTTTT.

This clone occurred once. V and J are TRBV5-6 and TRBJ1-5; 7 positions match TRBD1. The CDR3 covers 14 residues. V shed 4 bases, J shed 4 bases, and the junction held 5 bases outside the gene matches. Per germline, CDR1 SGHDT and CDR2 YYEEEE. CDR3: CASSRQGFNQPQHF. CDR3 DNA sequence: TGTGCCAGCAGCCGACAGGGCTTTAATCAGCCCCAGCATTTT. The variable domain in full, with the rest retrieved from reference TRBV5-6 and TRBJ1-5, is DAGVTQSPTHLIKTRGQQVTLRCSPKSGHDTVSWYQQALGQGPQFIFQYYEEEERQRGNFPDRFSGHQFPNYSSELNVNALLLGDSALYLCASSRQGFNQPQHFGDGTRLSIL.

The rearrangement links TRBV7-2 to TRBJ1-3, with D unclear. The germline CDR1 and CDR2 sequences are SGHTA and FQGNSA. V was shortened by 5 bases and J by 0 bases, with 11 bases between the two germline ends. This CDR3 is 15 amino acids long. The CDR3: CASSPKTTSGNTIYF. CDR3 bases: TGTGCCAGCAGCCCAAAAACCACCTCTGGAAACACCATATATTTT.

The chain employs TRBV6-5 and TRBJ2-2; D is possibly TRBD1 (6 bases). The germline V gene has CDR1 MNHEY and CDR2 SVGAGI. This CDR3 is built from 15 residues. The V end was cut by 6 bases, the J end by 0 bases, with 11 bases between. Here the CDR3 DNA reads TGTGCCAGCAGAAAGGACAGCCCGAACACCGGGGAGCTGTTTTTT. Translating it yields CASRKDSPNTGELFF.

The V and J genes are TRBV10-3 and TRBJ1-1; TRBD1 is a possible D gene (6 bases). With 0 bases removed from V and 0 bases from J, the gap between germline ends came to 11 bases. The CDR3 consists of 16 residues. The germline V gene has CDR1 ENHRY and CDR2 SYGVKD. The CDR3 protein is CAISESQDRMNTEAFF. In nucleotides, the CDR3 is TGTGCCATCAGTGAGTCCCAGGACAGAATGAACACTGAAGCTTTCTTT.

The rearrangement uses TRBV5-8 and TRBJ2-7; 9 bases align to TRBD1. The CDR3 length is 15 residues. The V gene end was trimmed by 4 bases and the J gene end by 7 bases; junction bases not matched to a gene: 12. Germline loops: CDR1 SGHTS, CDR2 YDEGEE. The CDR3 region is CASSLERGQGFEQYF. Here the CDR3 DNA reads TGTGCCAGCAGCCTGGAACGGGGACAGGGTTTTGAGCAGTACTTC.

This clone was recorded only once. The rearrangement links TRBV11-2 to TRBJ2-7, with 9 bases aligning to TRBD2. This CDR3 spans 17 amino acids. CDR1 is SGHAT, CDR2 FQNNGV, per germline. Losses at the gene ends were 5 bases for V and 2 bases for J; bases not matched to a gene: 13. The CDR3 reads CASSPVGGEREAYEQYF. The CDR3 region has the DNA TGTGCCAGCAGCCCCGTGGGTGGAGAGCGGGAGGCCTACGAGCAGTACTTC.

The CDR3, as DNA: TGCGCCAGCAGTGAGGGGGTGAACAGAAGACCCTACGAGCAGTACTTC. Its protein product is CASSEGVNRRPYEQYF. The rearrangement links TRBV10-1 to TRBJ2-7; D uncertain. Germline values: CDR1 WNHNN, CDR2 SYGVQD (reference sequence). V was shortened by 2 bases and J by 2 bases, with 16 bases between the two germline ends. The CDR3 has 16 residues.

This sequence joins TRBV18 and TRBJ2-1; 7 positions agree with TRBD1. Losses at the gene ends were 5 bases for V and 8 bases for J; bases not matched to a gene: 15. This CDR3 is built from 16 residues. Germline V gene sequence: CDR1 KGHSH, CDR2 LQKENI. The CDR3 DNA follows: TGTGCCAGCTCATTGCTCCGGGACAGTTTAGAAGATGAGCAGTTCTTC. Its protein product is CASSLLRDSLEDEQFF.

CDR3 sequence reads: CASSPLFRDKEGYTF. CDR3 nucleotide sequence: TGTGCCAGTAGTCCCCTTTTCCGGGACAAAGAGGGCTACACCTTC. The chain links TRBV19 to TRBJ1-2; TRBD1 is a possible D gene (6 bases). The V gene's germline CDR1 is LNHDA and CDR2 SQIVND (reference sequence). V lost 5 bases and J 8 bases, leaving 21 bases between the germline ends. The CDR3 sequence is 15 residues long. Looking up the rest from reference TRBV19 and TRBJ1-2 gives the full variable domain: DGGITQSPKYLFRKEGQNVTLSCEQNLNHDAMYWYRQDPGQGLRLIYYSQIVNDFQKGDIAEGYSVSREKKESFPLTVTSAQKNPTAFYLCASSPLFRDKEGYTFGSGTRLTVV.

The chain is built from TRBV19 and TRBJ1-1, with D uncertain. Trimming took 7 bases from V and 1 from J, leaving 13 bases between them. The CDR3 runs to 14 residues. Germline CDR1 is LNHDA and CDR2 is SQIVND (reference sequence). This CDR3 reads CASMVPGGNTEAFF. The CDR3 DNA reads TGTGCCAGTATGGTGCCCGGAGGGAACACTGAAGCTTTCTTT.

This clone was counted many times. The chain is built from TRBV6-5 and TRBJ1-2; no clear D gene. Trimming cost V 4 bases and J 1 base, with 7 bases left between them. This CDR3 region has 13 residues. The germline CDR1 and CDR2 sequences are MNHEY and SVGAGI. The CDR3 DNA sequence: TGTGCCAGCAGTTTCGACAATAACTATGGCTACACCTTC. Residues: CASSFDNNYGYTF.

The rearrangement joins TRBV6-6 to TRBJ1-5; D is undetermined. This CDR3 comprises 15 residues. Per germline, CDR1 MNHNY and CDR2 SVGAGI (reference sequence). The V end was cut by 3 bases, the J end by 0 bases, with 9 bases between. The CDR3 coding sequence is TGTGCCAGCAGTTATAGTCAAAATAGCAATCAGCCCCAGCATTTT. It yields the protein CASSYSQNSNQPQHF.

Comments on this clone: At one end the junction does not follow the germline gene, possibly because of a read error. The chain joins TRBV7-7 to TRBJ2-1; 8 bases are a match to TRBD1. Germline loops: CDR1 SSHAT, CDR2 FNYEAQ (reference sequence). The CDR3 contains 16 residues. The CDR3 DNA reads as TGTGCTAGCAGCTACGGGACAGGCGCCTCCTACAATGAGCAGTTCTTC. This codes for CASSYGTGASYNEQFF.

The chain links TRBV28 to TRBJ1-1; D is undetermined. The CDR3 extends over 12 amino acids. Trimming cost V 6 bases and J 6 bases, with 11 bases left between them. The germline gives CDR1 MDHEN, CDR2 SYDVKM. CDR3 sequence: CASRGLAAEAFF. DNA for the CDR3: TGTGCCAGCAGGGGGTTGGCCGCTGAAGCTTTCTTT.

The chain has TRBV15 and TRBJ2-5; possible D gene TRBD2, 6 bases. The V end was cut by 0 bases, the J end by 5 bases, with 10 bases between. Germline V lookup: CDR1 LNHNV, CDR2 YYDKDF (reference sequence). The CDR3 has 14 amino acids. The CDR3 loop reads CATSREGLSETQYF. The CDR3 coding sequence is TGTGCCACCAGCAGAGAGGGACTGTCTGAGACCCAGTACTTC.